This T cell receptor (beta chain) was sequenced for a study of CD8+ T cells in alopecia areata. The overall study: Treated individuals took tofacitinib by mouth, 5 to 10 mg twice daily. Once tofacitinib had been taken for 6 to 18 months, 6 months off drug followed. Whole-study findings and limits: Lesional tissue from the scalp (especially in alopecia totalis/universalis) showed higher clonality than normal scalp.

V was pared by 4 bases and J by 16 bases, with 8 bases of the junction left unmatched. The CDR3 has 13 residues. CDR1 is SQVTM and CDR2 is ANQGSEA in the germline V gene. Both peripheral blood and punch biopsies of lesional scalp skin were obtained from patients who had alopecia areata. RNA was extracted and reverse transcribed into cDNA as the sequencing template. Method: immunoSEQ multiplex PCR; TCRdb's copy keeps in-frame clones and lacks some. The sample lists a few hundred thousand clones, roughly two thirds occurring once. A remark on this clone: Its antigen remains unidentified.

The input for sequencing was CD4+ T cells sorted from blood, taken at week 0. The receptor was derived from a human donor with alopecia areata. The chain combines TRBV29-1 with TRBJ2-1; 15 positions agree with TRBD2. The CDR3 protein is CSVGGTSGGPYFF. As DNA, the CDR3 is TGCAGCGTTGGCGGGACTAGCGGGGGGCCGTATTTCTTC.